This TCR beta chain was captured by sequencing in a study of CD8+CD57+ T cells in acquired aplastic anemia. It was genomic DNA that served as the template for profiling TCR beta VDJ and CDR3. TCRdb re-derived calls from the reads in MiXCR, one entry per CDR3 protein. In the table there are about 120,000 distinct CDR3 sequences, 55% to 70% of which are singletons. Sequenced patients had shown CD8+CD57+ cell expansion by flow cytometry. The V gene lost 3 bases and the J gene lost 1 base, with 12 bases spanning the gap. CDR3 length: 15 residues. On this clonotype itself: Antigen: not known.

Study-level points and caveats: Almost 30 sequences, all CD8+ CDR3, were shared between patients and controls. No significant difference in CD8+ Simpson's diversity was found between patients and controls.

Sample: sorted CD4+, CD8+, or CD8+CD57+ T cells (not recorded which) from PBMCs. This sequence joins TRBV12-3 or TRBV12-4 and TRBJ2-5, with D unclear. This clonotype was sampled from a human donor with aplastic anemia. The DNA of the CDR3 is TGTGCCAGCAGTTTTGGTATTGAGAGCCAAGAGACCCAGTACTTC. Its translation is CASSFGIESQETQYF.